This TCR beta chain stems from a study of Ad26.COV2.S vaccination and SARS-CoV-2 variants (dated by TCRdb to 2020 to 2023). Concerning the study at large: Vaccine-arm donors were drawn from COV1001, a multicentre, randomized, double-blind, placebo-controlled phase I-IIa trial of Ad26.COV2.S in healthy adults. The TCR-sequenced set comprised roughly 30 samples: approximately 20 Ad26.COV2.S vaccine recipients, 5 placebo recipients and 8 SARS-CoV-2 convalescent individuals. Trial participants were randomized into five groups of five: low-dose or high-dose Ad26.COV2.S given once or twice, or placebo on both occasions. Investigators remained blinded to trial group allocation during experiments and outcome assessment. The specificity and breadth of SARS-CoV-2-reactive T cell receptors after Ad26.COV2.S vaccination were assessed by TCRbeta repertoire sequencing. Dosing of Ad26.COV2.S was intramuscular, at either 5x10^10 or 1x10^11 viral particles, delivered as one shot or as two shots spaced 56 days apart.

As regards this clone: Its antigen remains undetermined. Within one base of it there is no much larger clone, and no base qualities were kept.

The intended sense of this specimen's treatment or condition label: around 19 received Ad26.COV2.S at low or high dose, single or two shots; 5 received placebo; per-sample allocation not given. Repertoires of vaccine and placebo recipients were sequenced from samples collected on day 63 after the first injection. Between 29 July and 7 August 2020, Cohort 1b enrolled 25 adults aged 18-55 years at one site in Boston, USA. Ad26.COV2.S was a replication-incompetent adenovirus type 26 vector that expressed a prefusion-stabilized SARS-CoV-2 spike protein derived from the original Wuhan strain. The immunoSEQ Assay was used to sequence TCRbeta CDR3 regions. After extraction, genomic DNA underwent amplification by bias-controlled multiplex PCR, followed by high-throughput sequencing. Under the source paper's analysis protocol: To quantify the absolute abundance of every unique TCRbeta CDR3 region, sequences were collapsed and filtered. T cell fraction was estimated by normalizing TCRbeta template counts to usable DNA, with usable DNA measured through amplification of reference genes found in all nucleated cells. Repertoire TCRs were annotated as SARS-CoV-2-specific when V gene, CDR3 amino acid sequence and J gene were exactly matched to a known reactive TCR set. MIRA supplied the reference SARS-CoV-2 TCR set, which was filtered for enrichment in COVID-19-positive ImmuneCODE repertoires so that public or cross-reactive TCRs were removed. Based on the MIRA antigens, annotated TCRs were further analysed at the level of specific ORF or position within ORF. Breadth was defined as the number of annotated unique rearrangements divided by the total number of unique productive rearrangements, and depth was defined as the summed frequency of the annotated unique rearrangements. TCR breadth was compared between groups using two-sided Wilcoxon rank-sum tests. TCRdb stores this immuneACCESS table with in-frame sequences only. Part of the clones is absent; in the studies checked, under half of the shortfall reflects unresolved V genes, and no reason is known for the rest. The D gene and trimming were derived from the DNA, and the V and J assignments and clone size from that table. The sample records around 270,000 clones, around nine tenths of which are singletons. The ten largest clones take up roughly 3% of the sample.

The investigation overall reported the following: It was noted by the authors that total T cell responses may have been underestimated by the TCR breadth and depth analyses. The study lacked the statistical power to compare responses across vaccine doses or regimens. Substantial breadth of spike-specific CD8+ and CD4+ T cell responses was reported after vaccination. Non-spike TCR breadth was comparable between vaccine and placebo recipients, consistent with the vaccine containing only spike. Compared with placebo recipients, Ad26.COV2.S recipients showed higher spike-specific TCR breadth (P = 0.0014).

Spanning cysteine to phenylalanine, the CDR3 consists of 13 amino acids. CDR3 DNA is the only sequence kept; it has 39 bases, read in frame from the first base. V loses 6 bases of germline sequence and J loses 5 bases, and the interval between the two ends is 13 bases. CDR1 and CDR2, per the germline V gene, are SGHNT and YENEEA. Sequences were derived from peripheral blood, sampled in a trial of Ad26.COV2.S vaccine versus placebo. The V and J genes are TRBV11-3 and TRBJ1-1; a tentative D call is TRBD1 (6 bases match). The source of this sequence is a person aged 18 to 59 who received the Ad26.COV2.S COVID-19 vaccine or a placebo. The CDR3 is CASSTGSGTEAFF. The sequenced DNA: TGTGCCAGCAGTACAGGGTCGGGGACTGAAGCTTTCTTT.